This T cell receptor (beta chain) was sequenced in a study of T cell responses to AZD1222 COVID-19 vaccine. Study results and limitations: Only six or seven AZD1222 recipients were seropositive at baseline. Variant regions that are unmutated are reportedly the target of nearly half of spike-specific TCRs.

Profiled with immunoSEQ multiplex PCR; TCRdb holds only in-frame clones, not every one. This sample has approximately 150,000 clones; approximately 93% occur once, and the top ten carry around 12%. About this clone: Its antigen is as yet unknown.

CDR1 is SEHNR and CDR2 is FQNEAQ in the germline V gene (reference sequence). Trimming removed 3 bases from V and 7 bases from J, with 10 bases in between. CDR3 length: 14 residues. The material sequenced was peripheral blood, taken after recovery from COVID-19. V gene TRBV7-9 combines with J gene TRBJ1-6; no clear D. The clonotype was recovered from an adult who had recovered from COVID-19. CDR3 residues: CASSFDGKNSPLHF. As DNA, the CDR3 is TGTGCCAGCAGCTTTGACGGGAAAAATTCACCCCTCCACTTT.